One and the same sample provided the 31 T cell receptor beta chains below, sequenced in a study of Graves' ophthalmopathy and Graves' hyperthyroidism. Researchers took RNA transcripts and amplified TCR beta CDR3 regions from them. Second-round multiplex PCR came after a first-round RT-PCR that employed HTBI primers. TCRdb passed the multiplex PCR reads through MiXCR, listing each CDR3 protein once. The profile shows hundreds of thousands of distinct CDR3 sequences, 20% to 25% of them singletons. Sequenced input: peripheral blood. Receptors were obtained from a woman aged 18 to 35 with stable Graves' hyperthyroidism. Some clones in this sample may be carry-over from other donors' samples.

The chain joins TRBV5-6 to TRBJ1-6; TRBD1 matches 7 bases. With 5 bases clipped from V and 4 bases from J, the junction kept 6 bases outside the gene matches. Germline assignment: CDR1 SGHDT and CDR2 YYEEEE. The CDR3 has 15 amino acids. CDR3 in DNA: TGTGCCAGCAGAACCGGGACAGAGTATAATTCACCCCTCCACTTT. Protein: CASRTGTEYNSPLHF.

The table lists this clonotype with many counts. The CDR3 loop is CASSTTTSAFF. CDR3 nucleotides: TGTGCCAGTAGTACTACCACGTCAGCTTTCTTT. The gene calls are TRBV19 and TRBJ1-1; no firm D call. Per the germline V gene, CDR1 is LNHDA and CDR2 is SQIVND (reference sequence). V shed 4 bases and J shed 10 bases, with 10 bases lying between them. The length of the CDR3 is 11 residues.

The table lists this clonotype with many counts. This chain connects TRBV4-1 to TRBJ2-7; TRBD2 agrees at 8 bases. From germline, CDR1 is MGHRA and CDR2 YSYEKL. Trimming removed 1 base from V and 0 bases from J; junction bases left unmatched: 2. CDR3 length: 15 residues. In DNA, the CDR3 is TGCGCCAGCAGCCAAGCCGGGACTAGCTCCTACGAGCAGTACTTC. Its translation: CASSQAGTSSYEQYF.

This clonotype was seen a few times. V gene TRBV2 combines with J gene TRBJ1-2; the match to TRBD1 covers 7 bases. Germline V lookup: CDR1 SNHLY, CDR2 FYNNEI. With 9 bases clipped from V and 9 bases from J, the junction kept 7 bases outside the gene matches. CDR3 length equals 11 residues. This chain's CDR3 is CASSNRGSYTF. The CDR3 region has the DNA TGTGCCAGTTCGAACAGGGGTAGCTACACCTTC.

The gene calls are TRBV11-1 and TRBJ2-7; 7 bases line up with TRBD1. The CDR3 covers 15 residues. V lost 2 bases and J lost 5; bases outside the gene matches: 9. Germline CDR1 SGHAT, CDR2 FQDESV (reference sequence). CDR3 nucleotide sequence: TGTGCCAGCAGCTTATTCGGGACAGAGCCTGACGAGCAGTACTTC. It translates to CASSLFGTEPDEQYF.

This clonotype was seen at least ten times. The J gene is TRBJ1-1, the V gene TRBV30; D might be TRBD1 (6 bases). V lost 2 bases and J lost 4, with 17 bases in between. The V gene's germline CDR1 is GTSNPN and CDR2 SVGIG (reference sequence). CDR3 size: 15 residues. CDR3 coding DNA: TGTGCCTGGAGTACAGCACCAGGGGCACGCACTGAAGCTTTCTTT. Its protein is CAWSTAPGARTEAFF.

V usage is TRBV27 and J usage is TRBJ2-5; 9 bases are shared with TRBD2. Germline assignment: CDR1 MNHEY and CDR2 SMNVEV (reference sequence). The CDR3 is 16 residues long. The trim removed 4 bases at V and 4 bases at J, leaving 10 bases unmatched. CDR3 protein: CASSSGWGLAIETQYF. CDR3 DNA: TGTGCCAGCAGTTCTGGTTGGGGACTAGCCATAGAGACCCAGTACTTC.

Ten or more counts support this clonotype. The chain carries TRBV28 and TRBJ1-6, with 9 bases matching TRBD1. Germline V CDR1 and CDR2: MDHEN, SYDVKM. This CDR3 has 15 amino acids. Losses at the gene ends were 8 bases for V and 0 bases for J; bases not matched to a gene: 2. The CDR3 sequence: CASGGQGSYNSPLHF. The CDR3 DNA reads as TGTGCCAGCGGGGGACAGGGCTCCTATAATTCACCCCTCCACTTT. The variable domain in full, with the rest retrieved from reference TRBV28 and TRBJ1-6, is DVKVTQSSRYLVKRTGEKVFLECVQDMDHENMFWYRQDPGLGLRLIYFSYDVKMKEKGDIPEGYSVSREKKERFSLILESASTNQTSMYLCASGGQGSYNSPLHFGNGTRLTVT.

This clonotype was found many times. The V call is TRBV10-1, the J call TRBJ2-7; D perhaps matches TRBD1 (7 bases). Trimming took 2 bases from V and 6 from J, leaving 23 bases between them. Germline-derived CDR1 and CDR2 are WNHNN and SYGVQD (reference sequence). The CDR3 totals 17 residues. The CDR3 DNA follows: TGCGCCAGCAGTGAGGGGGGACTCCCTAGGGGGCGGTCCGAGCAGTACTTC. It translates to CASSEGGLPRGRSEQYF.

The sample holds many counts of this clonotype. The rearrangement links TRBV20-1 to TRBJ2-4; weak D call: TRBD2 (5 bases). The CDR3 runs 16 residues. Trimming shortened V by 2 bases and J by 0 bases, and 14 bases separated the two germline ends. Germline V gene lookup returns CDR1 DFQATT and CDR2 SNEGSKA (reference sequence). CDR3 region: CSARQTSGLAKNIQYF. For the CDR3, the DNA is TGCAGTGCTAGACAAACCAGCGGACTAGCCAAAAACATTCAGTACTTC.

This chain uses TRBV20-1 with TRBJ2-7, with D maybe TRBD1 (6 bases). Germline V lookup: CDR1 DFQATT, CDR2 SNEGSKA (reference sequence). V was shortened by 6 bases and J by 0 bases, with 15 bases between the two germline ends. The CDR3 has 14 residues. Here the CDR3 reads CSAKGQLSSYEQYF. The CDR3 bases are TGCAGTGCAAAAGGACAGTTGAGCTCCTACGAGCAGTACTTC.

Ten or more counts support this clonotype. This rearrangement joins TRBV6-5 to TRBJ2-2, with D perhaps matching TRBD1 (6 bases). Per the germline V gene, CDR1 is MNHEY and CDR2 is SVGAGI. This CDR3 contains 17 residues. V was pared by 4 bases and J by 4 bases, with 19 bases between. The CDR3 is CASSSSGDLLSTGELFF. CDR3 nucleotide sequence: TGTGCCAGCAGTTCATCAGGGGATCTCTTATCCACCGGGGAGCTGTTTTTT.

The chain combines TRBV6-2 or TRBV6-3 with TRBJ1-5; TRBD1 is a possible D gene (6 bases). Germline loops: CDR1 MNHEY, CDR2 SVGEGT. This CDR3 contains 12 residues. V lost 7 bases and J 6 bases, leaving 10 bases between the germline ends. Here the CDR3 DNA reads TGTGCCAGCAATGAACAGGGTCAGCCCCAGCATTTT. Translation gives CASNEQGQPQHF.

This clonotype was picked up many times. The chain has TRBV3-1 and TRBJ2-4; 9 nucleotides align to TRBD2. CDR1 and CDR2 (germline): LGHDT, YNNKEL (reference sequence). The CDR3 is 13 residues long. The V gene end was trimmed by 4 bases and the J gene end by 8 bases; junction bases not matched to a gene: 3. CDR3 residues: CASSLAGADIQYF. The CDR3 DNA sequence: TGTGCCAGCAGCCTAGCGGGAGCCGACATTCAGTACTTC.

The V call is TRBV11-3, the J call TRBJ2-2, with no clear D. The CDR3 is made up of 14 amino acids. Germline V gene data show CDR1 as SGHNT and CDR2 as YENEEA. Trimming stripped 1 base from V and 11 bases from J, with 14 bases between. CDR3 in amino acids: CASSLGGSAEELFF. DNA for the CDR3: TGTGCCAGCAGCTTAGGGGGTTCCGCCGAAGAGCTGTTTTTT. The variable domain in full, with the rest retrieved from reference TRBV11-3 and TRBJ2-2, is EAGVVQSPRYKIIEKKQPVAFWCNPISGHNTLYWYLQNLGQGPELLIRYENEEAVDDSQLPKDRFSAERLKGVDSTLKIQPAELGDSAVYLCASSLGGSAEELFFGEGSRLTVL.

The sample holds a few counts of this clonotype. The gene calls are TRBV7-2 and TRBJ2-1; no clear D. The ends were cut back, 0 bases at V and 8 bases at J, with 14 bases in the middle. Germline V CDR1 and CDR2: SGHTA, FQGNSA. This CDR3 region has 15 residues. CDR3 amino acids: CASSLAAALGDEQFF. The CDR3 bases are TGTGCCAGCAGCTTAGCGGCCGCCCTAGGTGATGAGCAGTTCTTC.

This clonotype was seen ten or more times. The chain combines TRBV2 with TRBJ2-5, with no clear D. This CDR3 region has 16 residues. V was shortened by 3 bases and J by 2 bases, with 16 bases between the two germline ends. CDR1 and CDR2 from the germline V gene are SNHLY and FYNNEI. CDR3 nucleotide sequence: TGTGCCAGCAGTGAGTTGAGTGCAAACAATCAAGAGACCCAGTACTTC. Protein product: CASSELSANNQETQYF. Supplemented by reference TRBV2 and TRBJ2-5, the full variable domain reads EPEVTQTPSHQVTQMGQEVILRCVPISNHLYFYWYRQILGQKVEFLVSFYNNEISEKSEIFDDQFSVERPDGSNFTLKIRSTKLEDSAMYFCASSELSANNQETQYFGPGTRLLVL.

In this sample, this clonotype turned up many times. V is TRBV20-1 and J is TRBJ2-5; 10 bases are shared with TRBD2. CDR1 DFQATT and CDR2 SNEGSKA come from the germline V gene (reference sequence). The length of the CDR3 is 14 residues. The junction had 8 bases not matched to a gene; V was cut back by 5 bases and J by 5 bases. The CDR3 protein is CSARIAGGRETQYF. As DNA, the CDR3 is TGCAGTGCTCGGATAGCGGGGGGCAGGGAGACCCAGTACTTC.

This clonotype came up many times. This chain links TRBV10-3 with TRBJ1-1, with 9 nucleotides matching TRBD1. There are 13 residues in the CDR3. Germline V gene sequence: CDR1 ENHRY, CDR2 SYGVKD. V lost 10 bases to trimming and J lost 3 bases; unmatched junction nucleotides: 6. For the CDR3, the DNA is TGTGCCACCGACAGGGGGTCGGACACTGAAGCTTTCTTT. Translating it yields CATDRGSDTEAFF.

Comments on this clonotype: Mismatch with germline at one junction end may stem from a read error. The chain joins TRBV6-2 or TRBV6-3 to TRBJ2-7; tentatively, D is TRBD2 (5 bases). This CDR3 has 11 amino acids. CDR1 is MNHEY, CDR2 SVGEGT, per germline. The CDR3 DNA reads as TGTGCCAGCAGTTCGGACTTAGGATGGCACTTC. This codes for CASSSDLGWHF.

The CDR3, as DNA: TGTGCCAGCAGTTTATCATGGACAGGACAGCCCTACGAGCAGTACTTC. Residues: CASSLSWTGQPYEQYF. The chain joins TRBV28 to TRBJ2-7; 7 bases agree with TRBD1. This CDR3 has 16 residues. The V gene end was trimmed by 1 base and the J gene end by 2 bases; junction bases not matched to a gene: 8. Germline CDR1 is MDHEN and CDR2 is SYDVKM. The full variable domain, its missing parts supplied by reference TRBV28 and TRBJ2-7, is DVKVTQSSRYLVKRTGEKVFLECVQDMDHENMFWYRQDPGLGLRLIYFSYDVKMKEKGDIPEGYSVSREKKERFSLILESASTNQTSMYLCASSLSWTGQPYEQYFGPGTRLTVT.

This clonotype showed up many times. J is TRBJ2-5 and V is TRBV11-2; D gene ambiguous. Germline V CDR1 and CDR2: SGHAT, FQNNGV. The CDR3 runs 15 residues. Trimming pared 1 base from V and 1 base from J, leaving 10 bases between. The CDR3 nucleotides are TGTGCCAGCAGCTTAGTGGCGTCTTCCCAAGAGACCCAGTACTTC. Translating it yields CASSLVASSQETQYF.

This clonotype has at least ten counts. The chain has TRBV7-2 and TRBJ1-6; D unclear. The V gene's germline CDR1 is SGHTA and CDR2 FQGNSA. This CDR3 region has 12 residues. V gave up 4 bases and J gave up 14 bases, with 12 bases separating them. In DNA form, the CDR3 reads TGTGCCAGCAGCTCCGATCTTTTTACCCTCCACTTT. Residues: CASSSDLFTLHF.

This chain joins TRBV5-1 and TRBJ1-1, with TRBD1 matching over 9 bases. Trimming took 3 bases from V and 5 from J; bases not matched to a gene: 14. Germline CDR1 and CDR2: SGHRS and YFSETQ. CDR3 size: 17 residues. The DNA for the CDR3 is TGCGCCAGCAGCTGGGGGGGGACAGGGTATGTCGGGACTGAAGCTTTCTTT. It translates to CASSWGGTGYVGTEAFF.

This clonotype was seen a few times. This chain links TRBV6-1 with TRBJ1-2; D may be TRBD1 (5 bases). Germline assignment: CDR1 MNHNS and CDR2 SASEGT. The V end lost 7 bases, the J end lost 4 bases, and 13 bases lay between the germline ends. The CDR3 has 13 residues. The DNA for the CDR3 is TGTGCCAGCACGTCAGGGAGAGGCTATGGCTACACCTTC. Its protein product is CASTSGRGYGYTF.

In this sample, this clonotype turned up many times. The V call is TRBV6-1, the J call TRBJ2-7; no clear D. CDR3 length: 13 residues. The germline V gene has CDR1 MNHNS and CDR2 SASEGT. The V and J ends lost 6 bases and 6 bases respectively, with 15 bases between them. The CDR3 loop is CASRVVGGFEQYF. CDR3 in DNA: TGTGCCAGCAGGGTCGTCGGCGGCTTCGAGCAGTACTTC.

In this sample, this clonotype turned up a few times. The CDR3 spells CASSALEAGGSYGYTF. DNA for the CDR3: TGTGCCAGCAGCGCTCTGGAGGCAGGTGGTTCCTATGGCTACACCTTC. The rearrangement links TRBV9 to TRBJ1-2, with D hard to call. This CDR3 is 16 amino acids long. Germline V gene lookup returns CDR1 SGDLS and CDR2 YYNGEE. V dropped 3 bases and J dropped 4 bases, with 19 bases sitting between them.

J is TRBJ1-1 and V is TRBV24-1, with 7 bases lining up with TRBD1. V was clipped by 4 bases and J by 1 base; unmatched bases: 5. CDR3 length: 15 amino acids. Germline lookup yields CDR1 KGHDR and CDR2 SFDVKD. The CDR3 bases are TGTGCCACCAGTGAGTCGGGACAGAGGAACACTGAAGCTTTCTTT. It specifies CATSESGQRNTEAFF.

This clonotype was picked up many times. This chain joins TRBV6-5 and TRBJ2-3; D could derive from TRBD1 or TRBD2 (5 bases each). This CDR3 is 16 amino acids long. From germline, CDR1 is MNHEY and CDR2 SVGAGI. Trimming took off 2 bases at V and 1 base at J, with 13 bases between the two ends. The CDR3 sequence is CASSYTKLGGTDTQYF. As DNA, the CDR3 is TGTGCCAGCAGTTACACCAAATTGGGGGGCACAGATACGCAGTATTTT.

The chain has TRBV6-1 and TRBJ2-7; 10 bases fit TRBD1. The V gene's germline CDR1 is MNHNS and CDR2 SASEGT. CDR3 size: 17 residues. Trimming cost V 3 bases and J 3 bases; bases outside gene matches: 11. The CDR3 protein is CASSEPQGDRGNYEQYF. CDR3 in DNA: TGTGCCAGCAGTGAGCCTCAAGGGGACAGGGGCAACTACGAGCAGTACTTC.

The chain recombines TRBV7-6 with TRBJ2-7; 10 bases are a match to TRBD1. V shed 4 bases and J 3 bases; nucleotides not matched to a gene: 6. From germline, CDR1 is SGHVS and CDR2 FNYEAQ. This CDR3 comprises 15 residues. Here the CDR3 reads CASSSVDRGVYEQYF. CDR3 coding DNA: TGTGCCAGCAGCTCCGTGGACAGGGGGGTCTACGAGCAGTACTTC.